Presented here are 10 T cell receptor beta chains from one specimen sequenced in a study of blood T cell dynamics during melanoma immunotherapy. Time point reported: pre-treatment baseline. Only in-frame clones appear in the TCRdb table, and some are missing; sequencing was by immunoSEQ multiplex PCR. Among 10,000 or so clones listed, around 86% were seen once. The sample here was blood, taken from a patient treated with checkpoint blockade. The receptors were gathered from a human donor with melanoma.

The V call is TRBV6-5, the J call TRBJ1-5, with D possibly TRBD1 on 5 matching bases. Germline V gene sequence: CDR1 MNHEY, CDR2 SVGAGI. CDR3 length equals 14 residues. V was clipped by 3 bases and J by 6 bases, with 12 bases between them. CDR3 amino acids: CASSYGGGSQPQHF. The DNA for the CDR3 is TGTGCCAGCAGTTATGGGGGGGGGTCTCAGCCCCAGCATTTT.

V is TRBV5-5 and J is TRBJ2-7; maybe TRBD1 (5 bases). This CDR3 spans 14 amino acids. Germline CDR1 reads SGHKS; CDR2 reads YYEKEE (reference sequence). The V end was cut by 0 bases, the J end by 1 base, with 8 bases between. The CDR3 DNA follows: TGTGCCAGCAGCTTGGATCAGGGTTCCTACGAGCAGTACTTC. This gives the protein CASSLDQGSYEQYF.

In DNA, the CDR3 is TGCGCCAGCAGCGAAGGCGTCGTGGGTTTGTGGGGGGGGGAGCTGTTTTTT. Its translation: CASSEGVVGLWGGELFF. The chain is built from TRBV4-3 and TRBJ2-2; D possibly uses TRBD1 or TRBD2 (5 bases each). Germline CDR1 reads LGHNA; CDR2 reads YSLEER. V gave up 5 bases and J gave up 8 bases, with 24 bases separating them. The CDR3 covers 17 residues.

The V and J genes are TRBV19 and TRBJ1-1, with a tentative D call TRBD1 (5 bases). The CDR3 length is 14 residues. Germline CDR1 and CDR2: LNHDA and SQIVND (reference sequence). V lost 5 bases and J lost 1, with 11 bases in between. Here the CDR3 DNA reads TGTGCCAGTAGTTTGGGGCAAAGGAACACTGAAGCTTTCTTT. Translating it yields CASSLGQRNTEAFF.

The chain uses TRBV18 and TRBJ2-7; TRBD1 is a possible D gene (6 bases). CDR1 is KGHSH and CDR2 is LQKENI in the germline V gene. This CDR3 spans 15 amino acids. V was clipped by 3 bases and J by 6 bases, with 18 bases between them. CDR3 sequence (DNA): TGTGCCAGCTCACCCCCCGGCCAGGGGTCCGCCGAGCAGTACTTC. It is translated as CASSPPGQGSAEQYF.

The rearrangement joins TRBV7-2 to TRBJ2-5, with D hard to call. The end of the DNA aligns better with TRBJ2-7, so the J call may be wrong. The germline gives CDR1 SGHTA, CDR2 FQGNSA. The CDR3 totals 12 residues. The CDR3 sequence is CASSLVSHEQYF. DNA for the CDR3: TGTGCCAGCAGCTTAGTCTCTCACGAGCAGTACTTC.

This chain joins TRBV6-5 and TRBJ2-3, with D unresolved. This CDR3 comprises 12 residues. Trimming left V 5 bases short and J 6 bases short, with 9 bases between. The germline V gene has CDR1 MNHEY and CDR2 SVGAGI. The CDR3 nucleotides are TGTGCCAGCAGTCCCGATCTCGATACGCAGTATTTT. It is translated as CASSPDLDTQYF.

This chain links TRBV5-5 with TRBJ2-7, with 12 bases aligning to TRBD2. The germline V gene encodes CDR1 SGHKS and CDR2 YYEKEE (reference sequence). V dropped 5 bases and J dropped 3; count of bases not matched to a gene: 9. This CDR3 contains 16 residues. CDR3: CASSKGGLAGSYEQYF. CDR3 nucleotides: TGTGCCAGCAGTAAGGGAGGACTAGCGGGGAGCTACGAGCAGTACTTC.

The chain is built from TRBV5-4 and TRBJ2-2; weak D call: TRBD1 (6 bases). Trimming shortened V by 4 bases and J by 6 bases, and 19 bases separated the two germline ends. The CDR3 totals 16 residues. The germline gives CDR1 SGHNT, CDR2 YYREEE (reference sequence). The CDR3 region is CASSGAHRELAGELFF. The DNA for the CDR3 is TGTGCCAGCAGCGGGGCCCACAGGGAATTGGCCGGGGAGCTGTTTTTT.

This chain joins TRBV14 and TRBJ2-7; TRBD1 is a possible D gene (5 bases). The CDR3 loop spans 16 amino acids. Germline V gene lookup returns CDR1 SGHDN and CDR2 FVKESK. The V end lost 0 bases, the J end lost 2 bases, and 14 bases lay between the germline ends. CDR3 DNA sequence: TGTGCCAGCAGCCAAGATCTCGGCAGGGCCACCTACGAGCAGTACTTC. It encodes CASSQDLGRATYEQYF.